This note documents a single T cell receptor beta chain sequence. This entry comes from a study of blood T cell repertoires in COVID-19. The wider study: Some COVID-19 samples were acute and others convalescent; all came from the United States, Italy and Spain. In each case, the material was cDNA or gDNA derived from T cells, B-cell-depleted T cells, or PBMCs.

The V gene end was trimmed by 6 bases and the J gene end by 2 bases; junction bases not matched to a gene: 9. Per the germline V gene, CDR1 is SQVTM and CDR2 is ANQGSEA. The CDR3 contains 15 residues. In the authors' methods: It was from reference gene primer amplification that nucleated cell counts were estimated. Produced via immunoSEQ multiplex PCR; TCRdb's table is partial and in-frame only. The DNA was the basis for D and trimming; V, J and clone size are from that table. This sample has 200,000 to 250,000 clones, with about 85% found just once. Source material: peripheral blood. The sequence was obtained from a man aged 65 to 79 with acute or convalescent COVID-19. The chain joins TRBV29-1 to TRBJ2-3, with 9 bases matching TRBD2. This CDR3 is CSVSRGTSPTDTQYF. CDR3 coding DNA: TGCAGCGTCTCCCGCGGGACTAGCCCCACAGATACGCAGTATTTT.